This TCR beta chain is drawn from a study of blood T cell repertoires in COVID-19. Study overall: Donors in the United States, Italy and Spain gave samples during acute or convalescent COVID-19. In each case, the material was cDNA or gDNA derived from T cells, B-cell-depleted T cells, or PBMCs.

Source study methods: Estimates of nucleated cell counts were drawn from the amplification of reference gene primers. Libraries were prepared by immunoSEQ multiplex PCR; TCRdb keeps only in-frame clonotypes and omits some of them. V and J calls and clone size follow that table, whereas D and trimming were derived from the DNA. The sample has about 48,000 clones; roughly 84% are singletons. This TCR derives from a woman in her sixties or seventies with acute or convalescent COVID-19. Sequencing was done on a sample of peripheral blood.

The CDR3 DNA is TGCGCCAGCAGCCAAGTGCAGGGCCTCTCTGGGGCCAACGTCCTGACTTTC. It encodes CASSQVQGLSGANVLTF. The chain has TRBV4-3 and TRBJ2-6, with D tentatively TRBD1 (5 bases). Germline assignment: CDR1 LGHNA and CDR2 YSLEER. Trimming left V 1 base short and J 0 bases short, with 10 bases between. This CDR3 contains 17 residues.